These 17 T cell receptor beta chains were all obtained from the same sample, sequenced in a study of beta chain features in type 1 diabetes. No antigen has been identified for these receptors. Study-wide results and caveats: Within each of all four CD4+ subsets, Type 1 diabetes patients had TCRB CDR3s that were moderately but significantly shorter.

The sequenced template was cDNA made from the entire isolated RNA. Profiling relied on immunoSEQ multiplex PCR, and the TCRdb table lists in-frame clones only, not all of them. The data show fewer than 110,000 clones, 28% seen once. Sequencing was done on a sample of central memory CD4+ T cells from blood. The source of these receptors is a woman aged 18-29 years with type 1 diabetes.

The rearrangement joins TRBV27 to TRBJ2-1; the match to TRBD2 covers 10 bases. V was pared by 3 bases and J by 7 bases, with 12 bases of the junction left unmatched. Germline-derived CDR1 and CDR2 are MNHEY and SMNVEV (reference sequence). There are 17 residues in the CDR3. In DNA form, the CDR3 reads TGTGCCAGCAGTTTCCGCAATCGGGCTAGCGGGAGAAATGAGCAGTTCTTC. Translating gives CASSFRNRASGRNEQFF.

The chain is built from TRBV14 and TRBJ1-2; D might be TRBD1 (6 bases). Germline values: CDR1 SGHDN, CDR2 FVKESK. Trimming stripped 5 bases from V and 7 bases from J, with 14 bases between. This CDR3 region has 13 residues. The CDR3 reads CASSEHRDGGYTF. As DNA, the CDR3 is TGTGCCAGCAGCGAACACAGGGACGGTGGCTACACCTTC.

The chain is built from TRBV28 and TRBJ1-5; 10 bases map to TRBD1. This CDR3 has 15 residues. Germline CDR1 and CDR2: MDHEN and SYDVKM. Germline trimming cut 5 bases from V and 1 base from J; bases unmatched to any gene: 2. As DNA, the CDR3 is TGTGCCAGCAGTCGACAGGGGGCGAGCAATCAGCCCCAGCATTTT. It encodes CASSRQGASNQPQHF.

The V call is TRBV13, the J call TRBJ2-3; TRBD2 matches 8 bases. V gave up 3 bases and J gave up 5 bases; unmatched junction bases: 7. The CDR3 covers 15 residues. The germline gives CDR1 PRHDT, CDR2 FYEKMQ (reference sequence). The CDR3 region has the DNA TGTGCCAGCAGCTTCGGGAGGGGTTCGGGAGATACGCAGTATTTT. The encoded protein is CASSFGRGSGDTQYF. The variable domain in full, with the rest retrieved from reference TRBV13 and TRBJ2-3, is AAGVIQSPRHLIKEKRETATLKCYPIPRHDTVYWYQQGPGQDPQFLISFYEKMQSDKGSIPDRFSAQQFSDYHSELNMSSLELGDSALYFCASSFGRGSGDTQYFGPGTRLTVL.

The rearrangement joins TRBV30 to TRBJ2-3, with D possibly TRBD2 on 6 matching bases. Germline-derived CDR1 and CDR2 are GTSNPN and SVGIG (reference sequence). V shed 1 base and J shed 0 bases, with 11 bases lying between them. This CDR3 spans 15 amino acids. CDR3 loop: CAWSGWGVSTDTQYF. The CDR3 DNA reads TGTGCCTGGAGTGGATGGGGGGTTAGCACAGATACGCAGTATTTT.

This sequence joins TRBV5-4 and TRBJ2-1; 8 bases map to TRBD1. The V and J ends lost 4 bases and 4 bases, in that order; junction bases with no gene match: 7. Germline V gene data show CDR1 as SGHNT and CDR2 as YYREEE (reference sequence). This CDR3 contains 15 residues. The CDR3 sequence: CASSPGQGAYNEQFF. Here the CDR3 DNA reads TGTGCCAGCAGCCCCGGACAGGGAGCTTACAATGAGCAGTTCTTC.

The V gene is TRBV6-6, the J gene TRBJ1-1; D is ambiguous. The CDR3 is made up of 16 amino acids. The V and J ends lost 0 bases and 0 bases respectively, with 11 bases between them. CDR1 and CDR2 (germline): MNHNY, SVGAGI (reference sequence). The DNA of the CDR3 is TGTGCCAGCAGTTACTCTCGGGAGATCATGAACACTGAAGCTTTCTTT. It yields the protein CASSYSREIMNTEAFF.

This clone showed up just a few times. This sequence joins TRBV7-9 and TRBJ1-2; D is unresolved. Trimming removed 4 bases at V and 8 bases at J, with 17 bases between. The CDR3 length is 14 residues. From germline, CDR1 is SEHNR and CDR2 FQNEAQ (reference sequence). CDR3 in amino acids: CASSSPPSAAGYTF. The CDR3 region has the DNA TGTGCCAGCAGCTCACCCCCGAGTGCGGCGGGCTACACCTTC.

The rearrangement links TRBV5-4 to TRBJ2-2; perhaps TRBD1 as D (5 bases). Germline V gene sequence: CDR1 SGHNT, CDR2 YYREEE (reference sequence). Between the trimmed V and J ends, which lost 0 bases and 5 bases, there was a span of 8 bases. The CDR3 loop spans 14 amino acids. The CDR3 sequence is CASSLDPGTGELFF. The CDR3 DNA follows: TGTGCCAGCAGCTTGGACCCAGGGACCGGGGAGCTGTTTTTT.

This clone was observed a handful of times. J is TRBJ1-5 and V is TRBV2; the match to TRBD1 covers 7 bases. Germline V gene lookup returns CDR1 SNHLY and CDR2 FYNNEI. V was clipped by 6 bases and J by 7 bases; unmatched bases: 9. The CDR3 runs to 14 residues. Written as DNA, the CDR3 is TGTGCCAGCAGAGAAAGAGGGGGCGGGCAGCCCCAGCATTTT. It translates to CASRERGGGQPQHF.

This clone was seen more than once but under ten times. The rearrangement uses TRBV28 and TRBJ2-5; TRBD2 matches at 7 bases. V shed 7 bases and J 5 bases; nucleotides not matched to a gene: 4. The CDR3 extends over 12 amino acids. The germline gives CDR1 MDHEN, CDR2 SYDVKM. CDR3 coding DNA: TGTGCCAGCAACTTGGGGGGGGAGACCCAGTACTTC. Residues: CASNLGGETQYF.

The V call is TRBV28, the J call TRBJ1-2, with TRBD1 matching over 7 bases. V shed 5 bases and J 3 bases; nucleotides not matched to a gene: 9. This CDR3 has 15 residues. CDR1 is MDHEN, CDR2 SYDVKM, per germline. CDR3 amino acids: CASSRYRGGDYGYTF. CDR3 nucleotides: TGTGCCAGCAGTCGTTACAGGGGTGGGGACTATGGCTACACCTTC.

The chain combines TRBV7-2 with TRBJ2-2; 7 nucleotides agree with TRBD2. This CDR3 is 16 amino acids long. Germline CDR1 reads SGHTA; CDR2 reads FQGNSA. The junction had 6 bases not matched to a gene; V was cut back by 2 bases and J by 3 bases. CDR3 in amino acids: CASSLSASGYTGELFF. The DNA of the CDR3 is TGTGCCAGCAGCTTATCGGCTAGCGGATACACCGGGGAGCTGTTTTTT. Complete variable domain (other parts from reference TRBV7-2 and TRBJ2-2): GAGVSQSPSNKVTEKGKDVELRCDPISGHTALYWYRQSLGQGLEFLIYFQGNSAPDKSGLPSDRFSAERTGGSVSTLTIQRTQQEDSAVYLCASSLSASGYTGELFFGEGSRLTVL.

This clone was picked up a small number of times. The rearrangement uses TRBV5-1 and TRBJ2-1; 12 nucleotides line up with TRBD2. The V gene's germline CDR1 is SGHRS and CDR2 YFSETQ. The junction had 10 bases not matched to a gene; V was cut back by 3 bases and J by 0 bases. This CDR3 spans 19 amino acids. In nucleotides, the CDR3 is TGCGCCAGCAGCTCGCCCGGGACTAGCGGGCATAGCTCCTACAATGAGCAGTTCTTC. Amino acids: CASSSPGTSGHSSYNEQFF.

The rearrangement uses TRBV6-1 and TRBJ2-1, with 10 bases lining up with TRBD2. Germline loops: CDR1 MNHNS, CDR2 SASEGT. The CDR3 length is 14 residues. V trimming: 7 bases; J trimming: 8 bases; junction bases outside the gene matches: 8. CDR3 DNA sequence: TGTGCCAGCAAAACTCTAGCGGGAGATTATGAGCAGTTCTTC. Its protein product is CASKTLAGDYEQFF.

This clone was recorded a few times. The chain combines TRBV7-3 with TRBJ2-2; 11 positions match TRBD2. The V segment lost 2 bases and the J segment 2 bases; nucleotides outside the gene matches: 13. The CDR3 contains 20 residues. Germline values: CDR1 SGHTA, CDR2 FQGTGA. The CDR3: CASSLGLRRGLAVNTGELFF. The CDR3 coding sequence is TGTGCCAGCAGCTTAGGGCTCCGTAGGGGACTAGCGGTTAACACCGGGGAGCTGTTTTTT.

Only a few counts were recorded for this clone. DNA of the CDR3: TGTGCCAGCAGCCGGACTAGCGGGAGTCAAGATACGCAGTATTTT. It translates to CASSRTSGSQDTQYF. The chain recombines TRBV7-2 with TRBJ2-3; 13 bases match TRBD2. This CDR3 region has 15 residues. Germline CDR1 is SGHTA and CDR2 is FQGNSA. The J segment lost 5 bases and the V segment lost 5 bases, leaving 4 bases of the junction unmatched. The full variable domain, with the rest looked up from reference TRBV7-2 and TRBJ2-3, is GAGVSQSPSNKVTEKGKDVELRCDPISGHTALYWYRQSLGQGLEFLIYFQGNSAPDKSGLPSDRFSAERTGGSVSTLTIQRTQQEDSAVYLCASSRTSGSQDTQYFGPGTRLTVL.